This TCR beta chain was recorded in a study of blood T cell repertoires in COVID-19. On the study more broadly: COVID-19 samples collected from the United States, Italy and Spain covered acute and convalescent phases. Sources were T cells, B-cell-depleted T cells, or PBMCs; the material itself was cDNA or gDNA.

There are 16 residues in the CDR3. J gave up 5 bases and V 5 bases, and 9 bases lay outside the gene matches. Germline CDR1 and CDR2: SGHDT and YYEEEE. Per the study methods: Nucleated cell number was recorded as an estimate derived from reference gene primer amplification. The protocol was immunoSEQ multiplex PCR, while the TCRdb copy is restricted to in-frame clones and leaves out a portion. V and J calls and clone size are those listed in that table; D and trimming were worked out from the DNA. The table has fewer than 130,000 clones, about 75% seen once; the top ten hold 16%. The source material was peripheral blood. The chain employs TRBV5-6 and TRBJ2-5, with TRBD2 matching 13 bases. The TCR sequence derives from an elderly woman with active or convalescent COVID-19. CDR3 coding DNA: TGTGCCAGCAGTCGGACTAGCGGGAGACATTTGGAGACCCAGTACTTC. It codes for CASSRTSGRHLETQYF. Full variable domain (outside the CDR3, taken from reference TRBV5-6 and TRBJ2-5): DAGVTQSPTHLIKTRGQQVTLRCSPKSGHDTVSWYQQALGQGPQFIFQYYEEEERQRGNFPDRFSGHQFPNYSSELNVNALLLGDSALYLCASSRTSGRHLETQYFGPGTRLLVL.